This is a list of T cell receptor beta chains from one sample in a study of glioma-infiltrating T cells after dendritic cell vaccination. Profiling relied on immunoSEQ multiplex PCR, and the TCRdb table lists in-frame clones only, not all of them. The data hold some 99,000 clones, with more than 70% observed a single time. The specimen was blood, collected after dendritic cell vaccination. Receptors were obtained from a human donor with glioblastoma. The CDR3 runs from the conserved cysteine through the conserved F or W. The D gene is left open where the match is weak. Size tells how often a clone was seen (once, few, many) or the class of an expanded clone, and some rows leave it out.

CDR3 protein	CDR3 DNA	D gene	V gene	J gene	clone size
CEVSGGDQPQHF	TGTGAAGTTAGCGGGGGGGACCAGCCCCAGCATTTT	NA	TRBV10-3	TRBJ1-5	NA
CASSPPASSYEQYF	TGTGCCAGCTCACCACCGGCCAGCTCCTACGAGCAGTACTTC	NA	TRBV18	TRBJ2-7	NA
CASSILGPGELFF	TGTGCCAGTAGTATCTTGGGGCCCGGGGAGCTGTTTTTT	NA	TRBV19	TRBJ2-2	NA
CASSLFWAETYNSPLHF	TGTGCCAGCAGTTTATTCTGGGCAGAAACATATAATTCACCCCTCCACTTT	NA	TRBV27	TRBJ1-6	NA
CASSWGQGYGYTF	TGTGCCAGCAGTTGGGGACAGGGCTATGGCTACACCTTC	TRBD1	TRBV28	TRBJ1-2	NA
CASSRQGTDTQYF	TGCGCCAGCAGTCGACAGGGAACAGATACGCAGTATTTT	TRBD1	TRBV10-2	TRBJ2-3	NA
CASSETGVTPETQYF	TGTGCCAGCAGTGAGACAGGGGTGACGCCCGAGACCCAGTACTTC	TRBD1	TRBV2	TRBJ2-5	few
CASGGSKGQVSNQPQHF	TGTGCCAGCGGAGGCTCAAAGGGACAGGTCAGCAATCAGCCCCAGCATTTT	TRBD1	TRBV7-8	TRBJ1-5	few
CASSQERNRNTEAFF	TGCGCCAGCAGCCAAGAAAGAAACAGGAACACTGAAGCTTTCTTT	NA	TRBV4-1	TRBJ1-1	NA
CASSIGDAGYGYTF	TGTGCCAGTAGTATAGGTGACGCAGGGTACGGCTACACCTTC	NA	TRBV19	TRBJ1-2	NA
CASSPGDRDFTGELFF	TGCGCCAGCAGCCCAGGGGACAGGGATTTTACCGGGGAGCTGTTTTTT	TRBD1	TRBV5-1	TRBJ2-2	NA
CASRRQPGNQPQHF	TGTGCCAGCAGGAGACAGCCGGGCAATCAGCCCCAGCATTTT	NA	TRBV6-5	TRBJ1-5	NA
CASSLVTGNTGELFF	TGTGCCAGCAGCTTAGTAACGGGGAACACCGGGGAGCTGTTTTTT	NA	TRBV7-8	TRBJ2-2	NA
CASSSGQGLFYEQYF	TGTGCCAGCAGCTCGGGACAGGGACTCTTCTACGAGCAGTACTTC	TRBD1	TRBV5-5	TRBJ2-7	NA
CATSRAQETQYF	TGTGCCACCAGCAGAGCACAAGAGACCCAGTACTTC	NA	TRBV15	TRBJ2-5	once
CAWSFSGTFSGNTIYF	TGTGCCTGGAGTTTTTCAGGGACTTTCTCTGGAAACACCATATATTTT	NA	TRBV30	TRBJ1-3	NA
CASSLTGVYEQYF	TGTGCCAGCAGCTTGACGGGAGTCTACGAGCAGTACTTC	NA	TRBV5-6	TRBJ2-7	NA
CASTWRVSHEQYF	TGTGCCAGCACTTGGAGGGTATCCCACGAGCAGTACTTC	NA	TRBV28	TRBJ2-7	NA
CASSQDQEGVENTEAFF	TGCGCCAGCAGCCAAGATCAGGAGGGTGTAGAGAACACTGAAGCTTTCTTT	NA	TRBV4-1	TRBJ1-1	NA
CASSLGQGVRTGELFF	TGCGCCAGCAGCTTGGGGCAGGGGGTACGCACCGGGGAGCTGTTTTTT	TRBD1	TRBV5-1	TRBJ2-2	NA
CASTQSGAVYNEQFF	TGTGCCAGCACCCAGAGCGGAGCCGTGTACAATGAGCAGTTCTTC	NA	TRBV6-9	TRBJ2-1	NA
CASGDRGSVTDTQYF	TGTGCCAGCGGGGACAGGGGGTCCGTCACAGATACGCAGTATTTT	TRBD1	TRBV10-3	TRBJ2-3	NA
CASSLGGGDSYNEQFF	TGTGCCAGCAGCCTGGGGGGAGGGGACTCCTACAATGAGCAGTTCTTC	TRBD2	TRBV5-4	TRBJ2-1	NA
CASSPSQGVTGELFF	TGTGCCAGCAGCCCGTCGCAAGGGGTCACCGGGGAGCTGTTTTTT	NA	TRBV11-2	TRBJ2-2	NA
CASSPRPDSPLHF	TGTGCCAGCAGTCCCCGCCCAGACAGTCCCCTCCACTTT	NA	TRBV6-5	TRBJ1-6	NA
CASSPDRGLYEQYF	TGTGCCAGCAGCCCGGACAGGGGGCTCTACGAGCAGTACTTC	TRBD1	TRBV14	TRBJ2-7	NA
CASSQEVWRGTIYF	TGCGCCAGCAGCCAAGAAGTGTGGCGAGGCACCATATATTTT	NA	TRBV4-1	TRBJ1-3	NA
CASSPQGSVANYGYTF	TGTGCCAGCTCACCACAAGGGAGCGTAGCTAACTATGGCTACACCTTC	NA	TRBV18	TRBJ1-2	NA
CASSQDTSGGAGGEQFF	TGCGCCAGCAGCCAAGATACCAGCGGGGGGGCCGGAGGTGAGCAGTTCTTC	TRBD2	TRBV4-1	TRBJ2-1	NA
CASTGGRSGGYTF	TGTGCCAGCACGGGGGGGCGTTCGGGTGGCTACACCTTC	NA	TRBV6-5	TRBJ1-2	NA
CASSPPRPGDTQYF	TGTGCCAGCAGCCCCCCCCGACCCGGGGATACGCAGTATTTT	NA	TRBV7-9	TRBJ2-3	NA
CASSPLADGGAFF	TGCGCCAGCAGCCCACTGGCGGATGGAGGAGCTTTCTTT	NA	TRBV10-2	TRBJ1-1	few
CASSFYLRDNEQFF	TGTGCCAGCAGCTTCTATCTCCGGGACAATGAGCAGTTCTTC	NA	TRBV5-6	TRBJ2-1	NA
CASSPDRISGNTIYF	TGTGCCAGCAGCCCGGACAGGATTTCTGGAAACACCATATATTTT	TRBD1	TRBV7-6	TRBJ1-3	few
CASSVGTGQSYGYTF	TGTGCCAGCAGTGTCGGGACAGGCCAATCCTATGGCTACACCTTC	TRBD1	TRBV6-1	TRBJ1-2	NA
CASSRGQPNTEAFF	TGCGCCAGCAGCAGGGGACAGCCCAACACTGAAGCTTTCTTT	TRBD1	TRBV5-1	TRBJ1-1	few
CASSPGPETQYF	TGTGCCAGCTCACCAGGGCCGGAGACCCAGTACTTC	NA	TRBV18	TRBJ2-5	NA
CASSVAGAANTGELFF	TGTGCCAGCAGCGTGGCGGGGGCGGCGAACACCGGGGAGCTGTTTTTT	NA	TRBV9	TRBJ2-2	NA
CASSLSIAGVYEQYF	TGTGCCAGCAGCTTATCAATAGCGGGAGTATACGAGCAGTACTTC	TRBD2	TRBV5-6	TRBJ2-7	NA
CAISREVSNQPQHF	TGTGCCATCAGTAGGGAGGTGAGCAATCAGCCCCAGCATTTT	NA	TRBV10-3	TRBJ1-5	NA
CASSFYEFRYNEQFF	TGTGCCAGCAGCTTTTACGAGTTCCGCTACAATGAGCAGTTCTTC	NA	TRBV7-9	TRBJ2-1	NA
CASSLANIGRGDTQYF	TGTGCCAGCAGCTTAGCCAACATTGGTCGGGGAGATACGCAGTATTTT	NA	TRBV7-2	TRBJ2-3	NA
CAWSLYRDSILPSYEQYF	TGTGCCTGGAGTTTATACCGGGACAGTATACTCCCCTCCTACGAGCAGTACTTC	TRBD1	TRBV30	TRBJ2-7	once
CASSSHRGQNYEQYF	TGTGCCAGCAGCTCCCATAGGGGGCAAAATTACGAGCAGTACTTC	TRBD1	TRBV7-9	TRBJ2-7	NA
CASSFYQETQYF	TGTGCCAGCAGCTTCTACCAAGAGACCCAGTACTTC	NA	TRBV11-2	TRBJ2-5	NA
CASSDTGTGDYGYTF	TGTGCCAGCAGCGACACCGGGACAGGGGACTATGGCTACACCTTC	TRBD1	TRBV7-9	TRBJ1-2	NA
CASSPAGGYNQPQHF	TGTGCCAGCTCACCGGCCGGCGGGTACAATCAGCCCCAGCATTTT	NA	TRBV18	TRBJ1-5	NA
CASSLTPGSTEAFF	TGTGCCAGCAGCTTAACCCCGGGGAGCACTGAAGCTTTCTTT	NA	TRBV7-3	TRBJ1-1	NA
CASSQAPLSRSVLYSPLHF	TGCGCCAGCAGCCAAGCACCCCTGTCTAGGAGTGTATTGTATTCACCCCTCCACTTT	NA	TRBV4-1	TRBJ1-6	once
CASGGQGLGTDTQYF	TGTGCCAGCGGGGGACAGGGCCTTGGCACAGATACGCAGTATTTT	TRBD1	TRBV2	TRBJ2-3	NA
CASSSSGFGNTIYF	TGTGCCAGCAGCTCTTCAGGGTTTGGAAACACCATATATTTT	NA	TRBV11-3	TRBJ1-3	NA
CASRFSGGTDTQYF	TGTGCCAGCAGATTTAGCGGGGGCACAGATACGCAGTATTTT	TRBD2	TRBV2	TRBJ2-3	NA
CASSEDVGLAVYEQYF	TGTGCCAGCAGTGAAGATGTGGGACTAGCAGTCTACGAGCAGTACTTC	TRBD2	TRBV6-1	TRBJ2-7	NA
CASSFPDRKVYEQYF	TGTGCCAGCAGCTTCCCGGACAGGAAGGTCTACGAGCAGTACTTC	TRBD1	TRBV7-2	TRBJ2-7	NA
CASSTSGGAVVEQFF	TGTGCCAGTAGTACTAGCGGGGGGGCCGTGGTTGAGCAGTTCTTC	TRBD2	TRBV19	TRBJ2-1	once
CASSIRENQPQHF	TGTGCCAGTAGTATCAGGGAAAATCAGCCCCAGCATTTT	NA	TRBV19	TRBJ1-5	NA
CSVEGSGKSYEQYF	TGCAGCGTTGAAGGTAGCGGGAAAAGCTACGAGCAGTACTTC	TRBD2	TRBV29-1	TRBJ2-7	once
CASSLGQGLPYGYTF	TGCGCCAGCAGCTTGGGACAGGGGCTCCCCTATGGCTACACCTTC	TRBD1	TRBV5-1	TRBJ1-2	NA